Described below is a single T cell receptor beta chain sequence and its context. The data are from a study of T-cell reconstitution after alpha-beta-depleted transplantation in children. Per the germline V gene, CDR1 is SGHKS and CDR2 is YYEKEE (reference sequence). This CDR3 contains 16 residues. Trimming left V 2 bases short and J 9 bases short, with 20 bases between. The library targeted TCRbeta and was prepared with unique molecular identifiers. Each CDR3 protein gets one entry after TCRdb re-called the PCR reads with MiXCR. The sample carries around 960,000 distinct CDR3 sequences, roughly 29% recorded once.

V usage is TRBV5-5 and J usage is TRBJ2-2; D is unresolved. Specimen: PBMCs, mostly from graft donor cells, collected 360 days after TCRalphabeta/CD19-depleted stem cell transplant. This receptor was identified in a boy in the first two years of life who had a stem cell transplant for SCID, so the T cells may come from the graft donor. The CDR3 is CASSFFSGRRRRELFF. In nucleotides, the CDR3 is TGTGCCAGCAGCTTCTTTTCGGGCAGGCGTCGCCGGGAGCTGTTTTTT.